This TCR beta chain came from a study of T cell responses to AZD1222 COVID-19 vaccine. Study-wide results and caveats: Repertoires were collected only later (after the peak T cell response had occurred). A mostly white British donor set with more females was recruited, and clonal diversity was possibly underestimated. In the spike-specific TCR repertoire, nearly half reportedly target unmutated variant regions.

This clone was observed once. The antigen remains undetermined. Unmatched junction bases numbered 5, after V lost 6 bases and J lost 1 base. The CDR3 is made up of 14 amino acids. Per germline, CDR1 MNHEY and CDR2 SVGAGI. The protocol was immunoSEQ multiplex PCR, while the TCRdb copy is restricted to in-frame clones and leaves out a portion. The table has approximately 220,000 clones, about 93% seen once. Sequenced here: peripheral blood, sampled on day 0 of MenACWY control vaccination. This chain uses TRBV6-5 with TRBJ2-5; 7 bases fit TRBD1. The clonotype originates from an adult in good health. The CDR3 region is CASSPRDSQETQYF. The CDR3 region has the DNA TGTGCCAGCAGCCCCCGGGACAGCCAAGAGACCCAGTACTTC.